This is a list of T cell receptor beta chains from one sample in a study of blood T cell repertoires in COVID-19. The protocol was immunoSEQ multiplex PCR, while the TCRdb copy is restricted to in-frame clones and leaves out a portion. The sample has roughly 270,000 clones; approximately 85% are singletons. Sequenced sample: peripheral blood. The source of these receptors is a man aged 45-60 years with active or convalescent COVID-19. The CDR3 runs from the conserved cysteine through the conserved F or W. The order of the fields is CDR3 protein, CDR3 DNA, clone size, V gene, D gene, CDR3 length, J gene. A D gene is named only where the DNA matches it firmly. Clone sizes are given selectively: once, few, many, or a class where the clone is expanded.

CDR3: CASSKHGRGGSYNEQFF
DNA: TGTGCCAGCAGCAAACATGGGCGGGGGGGCTCCTACAATGAGCAGTTCTTC
size: NA
V: TRBV21-1
D: NA
length: 17
J: TRBJ2-1

CDR3: CASNDDRGRGYF
DNA: TGTGCCAGCAACGACGACAGGGGGCGCGGGTACTTC
size: NA
V: TRBV6-5
D: TRBD1
length: 12
J: TRBJ2-4

CDR3: CASAVSRSNQPQHF
DNA: TGTGCCAGTGCAGTATCAAGAAGCAATCAGCCCCAGCATTTT
size: NA
V: TRBV19
D: NA
length: 14
J: TRBJ1-5

CDR3: CAWSVATNEKLFF
DNA: TGTGCCTGGAGCGTCGCAACTAATGAAAAACTGTTTTTT
size: NA
V: TRBV30
D: NA
length: 13
J: TRBJ1-4

CDR3: CASSQIGTGATWGPLHF
DNA: TGTGCCAGCAGCCAAATCGGGACAGGGGCCACTTGGGGACCCCTCCACTTT
size: few
V: TRBV5-4
D: TRBD1
length: 17
J: TRBJ1-6

CDR3: CASSWGAGPTAYEQYF
DNA: TGCGCCAGCAGCTGGGGAGCGGGACCCACCGCCTACGAGCAGTACTTC
size: NA
V: TRBV5-1
D: TRBD2
length: 16
J: TRBJ2-7

CDR3: CASSLQGAFMKTQYF
DNA: TGTGCCAGCAGCCTACAGGGGGCCTTTATGAAGACCCAGTACTTC
size: NA
V: TRBV28
D: TRBD1
length: 15
J: TRBJ2-5

CDR3: CASSAPGGEQYF
DNA: TGTGCCAGCAGCGCCCCAGGGGGCGAGCAGTACTTC
size: NA
V: TRBV9
D: TRBD1
length: 12
J: TRBJ2-7

CDR3: CASSQNEVSNEQYF
DNA: TGCGCCAGCAGCCAAAACGAGGTTAGTAACGAGCAGTACTTC
size: NA
V: TRBV5-1
D: NA
length: 14
J: TRBJ2-7

CDR3: CASSQEMVNRGLNEQFF
DNA: TGTGCCAGCAGCCAAGAGATGGTCAACCGCGGCCTAAATGAGCAGTTCTTC
size: NA
V: TRBV3-1/TRBV3-2
D: NA
length: 17
J: TRBJ2-1

CDR3: CASSPETGATYEQYF
DNA: TGTGCCAGCTCACCAGAGACAGGGGCTACCTACGAGCAGTACTTC
size: NA
V: TRBV18
D: TRBD1
length: 15
J: TRBJ2-7

CDR3: CAISGGTGIGYTF
DNA: TGTGCCATCAGTGGAGGGACAGGGATTGGCTACACCTTC
size: NA
V: TRBV10-3
D: TRBD1
length: 13
J: TRBJ1-2

CDR3: CATSDPTGGLAFF
DNA: TGTGCCACCAGTGACCCGACAGGGGGCTTAGCTTTCTTT
size: once
V: TRBV24-1
D: TRBD1
length: 13
J: TRBJ1-1

CDR3: CASSFLAGVDNEQFF
DNA: TGTGCCAGCAGCTTTTTAGCGGGAGTTGACAATGAGCAGTTCTTC
size: NA
V: TRBV7-8
D: TRBD2
length: 15
J: TRBJ2-1

CDR3: CASRRQGGGYTF
DNA: TGTGCCAGTAGAAGGCAGGGTGGAGGCTACACCTTC
size: few
V: TRBV19
D: NA
length: 12
J: TRBJ1-2

CDR3: CASSLRGAGGRTEAFF
DNA: TGTGCCAGCAGTTTACGGGGTGCAGGGGGAAGAACTGAAGCTTTCTTT
size: NA
V: TRBV28
D: TRBD1
length: 16
J: TRBJ1-1

CDR3: CASSYGGQFSGNTIYF
DNA: TGTGCCAGCAGTTACGGCGGACAATTCTCTGGAAACACCATATATTTT
size: NA
V: TRBV6-6
D: NA
length: 16
J: TRBJ1-3

CDR3: CASRHFGLAEDTQYF
DNA: TGTGCCAGCAGACATTTCGGACTAGCGGAAGATACGCAGTATTTT
size: once
V: TRBV3-1/TRBV3-2
D: TRBD2
length: 15
J: TRBJ2-3

CDR3: CASGGDTGELFF
DNA: TGTGCCTCAGGAGGGGACACCGGGGAGCTGTTTTTT
size: many
V: TRBV24-1
D: NA
length: 12
J: TRBJ2-2

CDR3: CASSHPPGTEAFF
DNA: TGTGCCAGCAGTCACCCCCCGGGGACTGAAGCTTTCTTT
size: NA
V: TRBV6-5
D: NA
length: 13
J: TRBJ1-1

CDR3: CASSLGVASNQPQHF
DNA: TGTGCCAGCAGTTTAGGTGTAGCCTCCAATCAGCCCCAGCATTTT
size: once
V: TRBV28
D: NA
length: 15
J: TRBJ1-5

CDR3: CASSLRTSGLNEQFF
DNA: TGTGCCAGCAGCTTAAGGACTAGCGGTCTCAATGAGCAGTTCTTC
size: NA
V: TRBV7-3
D: TRBD2
length: 15
J: TRBJ2-1

CDR3: CASSRGVTEAFF
DNA: TGTGCCAGTAGTCGGGGGGTGACTGAAGCTTTCTTT
size: NA
V: TRBV19
D: NA
length: 12
J: TRBJ1-1

CDR3: CASSQGDPGALHF
DNA: TGCGCCAGCAGCCAAGGGGACCCAGGGGCCCTCCACTTT
size: NA
V: TRBV4-1
D: NA
length: 13
J: TRBJ1-6

CDR3: CASSPRQGPNTEAFF
DNA: TGTGCCAGCAGCCCCCGACAGGGCCCGAACACTGAAGCTTTCTTT
size: NA
V: TRBV3-1/TRBV3-2
D: TRBD1
length: 15
J: TRBJ1-1

CDR3: CASSLRRDTQYF
DNA: TGTGCCAGCAGCTTAAGGAGGGATACGCAGTATTTT
size: NA
V: TRBV11-2
D: NA
length: 12
J: TRBJ2-3

CDR3: CASSDGYSSSYEQYF
DNA: TGTGCCAGCAGTGACGGCTACAGTAGCTCCTACGAGCAGTACTTC
size: NA
V: TRBV2
D: NA
length: 15
J: TRBJ2-7

CDR3: CASSEELQGARPNEQYF
DNA: TGTGCCAGCAGTGAAGAATTACAGGGGGCGAGACCTAACGAGCAGTACTTC
size: NA
V: TRBV6-1
D: TRBD1
length: 17
J: TRBJ2-7

CDR3: CASSLETGAGGYTF
DNA: TGTGCCAGCAGCTTAGAGACAGGGGCGGGTGGCTACACCTTC
size: NA
V: TRBV7-2
D: TRBD1
length: 14
J: TRBJ1-2

CDR3: CATSDRGSPGANVLTF
DNA: TGTGCCACCAGTGACCGCGGGAGTCCAGGGGCCAACGTCCTGACTTTC
size: NA
V: TRBV24-1
D: TRBD2
length: 16
J: TRBJ2-6

CDR3: CASSPEGGGNQPQHF
DNA: TGCGCCAGCAGCCCAGAGGGTGGAGGCAATCAGCCCCAGCATTTT
size: NA
V: TRBV5-1
D: NA
length: 15
J: TRBJ1-5

CDR3: CATGDRYSNQPQHF
DNA: TGTGCCACCGGAGACAGGTATAGCAATCAGCCCCAGCATTTT
size: few
V: TRBV24-1
D: NA
length: 14
J: TRBJ1-5

CDR3: CAWSVKGASEQYF
DNA: TGTGCCTGGAGTGTAAAGGGGGCTAGTGAGCAGTACTTC
size: NA
V: TRBV30
D: TRBD1
length: 13
J: TRBJ2-7

CDR3: CASTDISTQYF
DNA: TGCGCCAGCACCGACATTTCTACGCAGTATTTT
size: NA
V: TRBV5-1
D: NA
length: 11
J: TRBJ2-3

CDR3: CASSAPWTSRNQPQHF
DNA: TGTGCCAGCAGCGCCCCCTGGACAAGCCGCAATCAGCCCCAGCATTTT
size: NA
V: TRBV9
D: NA
length: 16
J: TRBJ1-5

CDR3: CASSDHGQSYGYTF
DNA: TGTGCCAGCAGTGACCATGGACAGAGCTATGGCTACACCTTC
size: few
V: TRBV25-1
D: NA
length: 14
J: TRBJ1-2

CDR3: CASTLRVREGYTF
DNA: TGTGCCTCGACCCTCCGGGTAAGAGAAGGCTACACCTTC
size: NA
V: TRBV30
D: NA
length: 13
J: TRBJ1-2

CDR3: CASSAGVLAGDTQYF
DNA: TGTGCCAGCAGCGCGGGGGTTTTAGCGGGAGATACGCAGTATTTT
size: once
V: TRBV9
D: TRBD2
length: 15
J: TRBJ2-3

CDR3: CASRRGGQVNTEAFF
DNA: TGTGCCAGCAGACGAGGGGGACAGGTGAACACTGAAGCTTTCTTT
size: once
V: TRBV6-5
D: TRBD1
length: 15
J: TRBJ1-1

CDR3: CASSLGLAGGWAWGQYF
DNA: TGCGCCAGCAGCTTGGGACTAGCGGGAGGCTGGGCCTGGGGGCAGTACTTC
size: NA
V: TRBV5-1
D: TRBD2
length: 17
J: TRBJ2-7

CDR3: CASSLEGGGVYEQYF
DNA: TGTGCCAGCAGCTTAGAGGGGGGAGGGGTCTACGAGCAGTACTTC
size: NA
V: TRBV13
D: NA
length: 15
J: TRBJ2-7

CDR3: CSASGGTENTEAFF
DNA: TGCAGTGCTAGTGGGGGCACAGAGAACACTGAAGCTTTCTTT
size: NA
V: TRBV20-1
D: NA
length: 14
J: TRBJ1-1

CDR3: CASSLGQGDGYTF
DNA: TGTGCCAGCTCTCTCGGACAGGGAGATGGCTACACCTTC
size: NA
V: TRBV6-5
D: TRBD1
length: 13
J: TRBJ1-2

CDR3: CASSFGSGAVGDTQYF
DNA: TGTGCCAGCAGCTTTGGGAGCGGGGCCGTGGGGGATACGCAGTATTTT
size: NA
V: TRBV7-2
D: TRBD2
length: 16
J: TRBJ2-3

CDR3: CASRQGAGDSGYTF
DNA: TGTGCCAGCAGACAGGGGGCAGGTGATTCTGGCTACACCTTC
size: few
V: TRBV21-1
D: NA
length: 14
J: TRBJ1-2

CDR3: CASSPPGAVRTEAFF
DNA: TGTGCCAGCTCACCACCGGGGGCTGTGAGAACTGAAGCTTTCTTT
size: few
V: TRBV18
D: NA
length: 15
J: TRBJ1-1

CDR3: CASSLGLGADYGYTF
DNA: TGTGCCAGCAGCTTGGGTCTGGGGGCAGACTATGGCTACACCTTC
size: NA
V: TRBV5-6
D: NA
length: 15
J: TRBJ1-2

CDR3: CASSSTLAGGYNEQFF
DNA: TGTGCCAGCAGCTCGACACTAGCGGGAGGATACAATGAGCAGTTCTTC
size: NA
V: TRBV7-9
D: TRBD2
length: 16
J: TRBJ2-1

CDR3: CATSRVAREVEQYF
DNA: TGTGCCACCAGCAGAGTTGCCAGGGAAGTCGAGCAGTACTTC
size: NA
V: TRBV15
D: NA
length: 14
J: TRBJ2-7

CDR3: CASSQSLAAYNEQFF
DNA: TGTGCCAGCAGCCAATCGCTAGCGGCTTACAATGAGCAGTTCTTC
size: NA
V: TRBV7-9
D: TRBD2
length: 15
J: TRBJ2-1

CDR3: CASSFGGMEVTDTQYF
DNA: TGTGCCAGCAGTTTTGGCGGGATGGAAGTCACAGATACGCAGTATTTT
size: NA
V: TRBV28
D: NA
length: 16
J: TRBJ2-3

CDR3: CASRTSPRVGYGYTF
DNA: TGTGCCAGTAGGACGTCCCCCAGGGTGGGCTATGGCTACACCTTC
size: NA
V: TRBV19
D: NA
length: 15
J: TRBJ1-2

CDR3: CASSSSSGKETQYF
DNA: TGTGCCAGCAGCTCGTCTAGCGGGAAAGAGACCCAGTACTTC
size: NA
V: TRBV11-2
D: TRBD2
length: 14
J: TRBJ2-5

CDR3: CASSPDVGAYEQYF
DNA: TGCGCCAGCAGCCCGGATGTAGGAGCCTACGAGCAGTACTTC
size: NA
V: TRBV5-1
D: NA
length: 14
J: TRBJ2-7

CDR3: CASSLEAGVADTQYF
DNA: TGCGCCAGCAGCTTAGAGGCGGGAGTAGCAGATACGCAGTATTTT
size: NA
V: TRBV5-1
D: TRBD2
length: 15
J: TRBJ2-3

CDR3: CASSSTGAGELFF
DNA: TGTGCCAGCAGCTCTACAGGGGCCGGGGAGCTGTTTTTT
size: NA
V: TRBV11-3
D: TRBD1
length: 13
J: TRBJ2-2

CDR3: CASSESTGDPSGNTIYF
DNA: TGCGCCAGCAGTGAGTCGACGGGGGATCCCTCTGGAAACACCATATATTTT
size: NA
V: TRBV10-2
D: NA
length: 17
J: TRBJ1-3

CDR3: CASSQDWISYEQYF
DNA: TGTGCCAGCAGCCAGGACTGGATCTCCTACGAGCAGTACTTC
size: many
V: TRBV3-1/TRBV3-2
D: NA
length: 14
J: TRBJ2-7

CDR3: CASSRTGSTSYNEQFF
DNA: TGTGCCAGCAGCCGCACAGGCTCAACCTCCTACAATGAGCAGTTCTTC
size: few
V: TRBV5-5
D: NA
length: 16
J: TRBJ2-1